This T cell receptor beta chain is from a study of early T cells in non-severe SARS-CoV-2 infection (dated by TCRdb to the early 2020s). About the full investigation: TCR sequencing used bulk RNA from unsorted whole blood, so alpha and beta chains could not be paired.

Only a few counts were recorded for this clonotype. Its antigen is not yet known. The sample holds no much larger clone one base away, and base qualities are not on file. A case-control design nested within a healthcare worker cohort in London, UK, was used, with weekly nasopharyngeal swab PCR tests and blood sampling performed. Healthcare workers were recruited between 23 and 31 March 2020, during the week of the UK lockdown, and were followed weekly for up to roughly 15 weeks. Study-wide conclusions, independent of this receptor: Matching against VDJdb was skewed toward anti-spike CD8 responses, likely underestimated virus-specific expansions, and missed private and CD4 specificities.

Based on the germline V gene, the CDR1 and CDR2 sequences are KGHSH and LQKENI. Including the terminal cysteine and phenylalanine, the CDR3 comprises 12 residues. Only CDR3 DNA is held: 36 bases, read in frame from base 1. V is shortened by 0 bases, J by 15 bases, and the region joining them spans 12 bases. Libraries were made using 5' RACE. The data were produced on a NextSeq 500. The TCR library protocol attached unique molecular identifiers to individual cDNA molecules to correct for sequencing error and PCR bias. Both TCR alpha and beta chains were sequenced, and tight co-correlation was observed between alpha and beta sequence abundances in each sample. The study's own analysis went as follows. Decombinator V4 was used to annotate the V gene, J gene and CDR3 of the TCR sequences. Expanded TCRs were defined as changing significantly between any two time points under a Poisson model with p below 0.0001. Abundances of TCRs were expressed as counts per million after normalisation to the total number of TCRs sequenced in each sample. MAIT TCRs were defined by TRAV1-2 paired with TRAJ12, TRAJ20 or TRAJ33, and iNKT TCRs by TRAV10 paired with TRAJ18. A search of VDJdb, accessed on 1 November 2021, was run for TCRs annotated to CMV, EBV and SARS-CoV-2, with TCRs annotated for multiple antigens excluded. TCRdb's own reprocessing of the public reads used fastp at Q25 and MiXCR and kept productive beta chains. Rows are combined by CDR3 protein, so each entry shows the most common genes and DNA. For this entry, the V and J calls and clone size follow TCRdb and not the study's own pipeline. In all, the sample holds around 80,000 distinct CDR3 sequences, and roughly an eighth of those were seen once. The ten biggest clones cover 6% of the sample.

Sequencing used whole blood. The source of this sequence is an adult who was a healthcare worker with PCR-confirmed SARS-CoV-2 infection or an uninfected control (not recorded which). The chain joins TRBV18 to TRBJ2-4; the D segment could be TRBD1, given 7 matching bases. DNA sequence: TGTGCCAGCTCACCACCGACAGGGAGGCTGTACTTC. The translation is CASSPPTGRLYF. The variable domain in full, with residues beyond the CDR3 obtained from the reference TRBV18 and TRBJ2-4 genes, is NAGVMQNPRHLVRRRGQEARLRCSPMKGHSHVYWYRQLPEEGLKFMVYLQKENIIDESGMPKERFSAEFPKEGPSILRIQQVVRGDSAAYFCASSPPTGRLYFGAGTRLSVL.